This T cell receptor (beta chain) was profiled in a study of shared clonotypes between healthy human individuals. The CDR3 is made up of 13 amino acids. CDR1 and CDR2 from the germline V gene are MGHRA and YSYEKL. V lost 0 bases, J lost 1 base, and 3 bases lay in between. Sequencing used immunoSEQ multiplex PCR; TCRdb keeps in-frame clones, though not all of them. The table includes around 510,000 clones, 90% to 97% detected once. This chain uses TRBV4-1 with TRBJ2-5; D remains unclear. Sequencing was performed on naive CD4+ T cells sorted from blood. Subset specified: CD45RA+ positively selected. This TCR was sampled from a woman in her twenties or thirties in good health. CDR3 sequence: CASSQDSQETQYF. CDR3 sequence (DNA): TGCGCCAGCAGCCAAGACTCCCAAGAGACCCAGTACTTC.